The T cell receptor beta chain under discussion was sequenced for a study of blood T cells in healthy people across ages. This clonotype was seen a single time. This CDR3 has 16 residues. V lost 6 bases and J 2 bases, leaving 19 bases between the germline ends. Germline loops: CDR1 SGHNT, CDR2 YENEEA. A second PCR of 7 to 11 cycles used a sample-barcoded 5' primer and a J-beta primer mix. TCRdb processed the 5' RACE reads anew with MiXCR; each CDR3 protein has one entry. This sample has some 1,800,000 distinct CDR3 sequences; roughly two fifths occur once, and the top ten carry approximately 22%. This chain uses TRBV11-3 with TRBJ2-5, with D maybe TRBD2 (6 bases). The clonotype was recovered from a human donor in good health. The specimen sequenced was blood. The CDR3 here is CASRSDLGGYQETQYF. Written as DNA, the CDR3 is TGTGCCAGCAGGTCCGATTTGGGAGGTTATCAAGAGACCCAGTACTTC. Drawing the rest from reference TRBV11-3 and TRBJ2-5, the complete variable domain is EAGVVQSPRYKIIEKKQPVAFWCNPISGHNTLYWYLQNLGQGPELLIRYENEEAVDDSQLPKDRFSAERLKGVDSTLKIQPAELGDSAVYLCASRSDLGGYQETQYFGPGTRLLVL.